One and the same sample provided the 8 T cell receptor beta chains below, sequenced in a study of glioma-infiltrating T cells after dendritic cell vaccination. Sequencing was performed with immunoSEQ multiplex PCR; in TCRdb, only in-frame clones are kept and a portion is missing. Counted here are tens of thousands of clones, over 75% occurring once; the ten biggest clones make up under 2.5%. The sample in question was blood, obtained before dendritic cell vaccination. The source is a human donor with glioblastoma.

The J gene is TRBJ2-2, the V gene TRBV9; 11 bases map to TRBD2. Germline V CDR1 and CDR2: SGDLS, YYNGEE. This CDR3 contains 16 residues. Trimming took 0 bases from V and 6 from J; bases not matched to a gene: 4. The CDR3 region has the DNA TGTGCCAGCAGCGTAGTTGGACTAGCGGGCTCCGGGGAGCTGTTTTTT. This gives the protein CASSVVGLAGSGELFF.

This chain uses TRBV6-9 with TRBJ2-1; 9 bases fit TRBD2. V lost 2 bases and J lost 10; bases outside the gene matches: 12. CDR3 length: 16 amino acids. CDR1 and CDR2 (germline): MNHGY, SVAAGI. CDR3 residues: CASSYKAGGPPREQFF. The CDR3 bases are TGTGCCAGCAGTTATAAGGCGGGAGGGCCACCGAGGGAGCAGTTCTTC.

V and J are TRBV7-2 and TRBJ2-1, with D possibly being TRBD1 (6 bases). V was shortened by 0 bases and J by 5 bases, with 11 bases between the two germline ends. Germline V CDR1 and CDR2: SGHTA, FQGNSA. CDR3 length equals 15 residues. The CDR3 bases are TGTGCCAGCAGCTTAGCGGGGGCCGGAAACAATGAGCAGTTCTTC. This encodes CASSLAGAGNNEQFF.

The sample holds a few counts of this clone. The V call is TRBV18, the J call TRBJ2-7; D gene ambiguous. Per the germline V gene, CDR1 is KGHSH and CDR2 is LQKENI. The CDR3 has 16 residues. V dropped 0 bases and J dropped 3 bases, with 15 bases sitting between them. CDR3 in DNA: TGTGCCAGCTCACCACCGATCCAGGATCGTAGCTACGAGCAGTACTTC. Its protein product is CASSPPIQDRSYEQYF. The full variable domain, in which reference TRBV18 and TRBJ2-7 provide the parts outside the CDR3, is NAGVMQNPRHLVRRRGQEARLRCSPMKGHSHVYWYRQLPEEGLKFMVYLQKENIIDESGMPKERFSAEFPKEGPSILRIQQVVRGDSAAYFCASSPPIQDRSYEQYFGPGTRLTVT.

This chain joins TRBV7-9 and TRBJ1-1; D gene unclear. Trimming removed 1 base at V and 2 bases at J, with 8 bases between. This CDR3 has 14 residues. The germline V gene has CDR1 SEHNR and CDR2 FQNEAQ (reference sequence). As DNA, the CDR3 is TGTGCCAGCAGCTTAGGGACTTTTAACACTGAAGCTTTCTTT. Protein product: CASSLGTFNTEAFF.

V and J are TRBV6-4 and TRBJ1-6, with D hard to call. Between the trimmed V and J ends, which lost 4 bases and 7 bases, there was a span of 11 bases. The CDR3 extends over 14 amino acids. Germline CDR1 and CDR2: MRHNA and SNTAGT. The CDR3, as DNA: TGTGCCAGCAGTGTTTCTACAGCCAATTCACCCCTCCACTTT. Encoded protein: CASSVSTANSPLHF.

This clone has just one count. This chain connects TRBV6-5 to TRBJ2-1, with D perhaps matching TRBD2 (6 bases). Trimming shortened V by 2 bases and J by 8 bases, and 10 bases separated the two germline ends. CDR1 MNHEY and CDR2 SVGAGI come from the germline V gene. This CDR3 is built from 13 residues. The CDR3 DNA is TGTGCCAGCAGTTACCCGGGCGGGGATGAGCAGTTCTTC. It specifies CASSYPGGDEQFF.

The V gene is TRBV13, the J gene TRBJ1-1; the D is unclear. CDR1 PRHDT and CDR2 FYEKMQ come from the germline V gene (reference sequence). Trimming left V 5 bases short and J 0 bases short, with 10 bases between. This CDR3 is 14 amino acids long. This CDR3 is CASSRKGVNTEAFF. The DNA for the CDR3 is TGTGCCAGCAGCCGAAAGGGAGTGAACACTGAAGCTTTCTTT.